This T cell receptor (beta chain) was identified in a study of siplizumab effects on memory and regulatory T cells. Sequencing was performed with immunoSEQ multiplex PCR; in TCRdb, only in-frame clones are kept and a portion is missing. The sample yields 80,000 to 95,000 clones, 95% seen once. Germline V gene lookup returns CDR1 SGHDN and CDR2 FVKESK. The V and J ends lost 0 bases and 1 base respectively, with 7 bases between them. The CDR3 has 15 amino acids. This rearrangement joins TRBV14 to TRBJ2-1; D ambiguous. Sequenced material: CD8+ T cells sorted from blood. The clonotype comes from a human donor in good health. This CDR3 is CASSQESSSYNEQFF. The CDR3 nucleotides are TGTGCCAGCAGCCAAGAGTCTAGTTCCTACAATGAGCAGTTCTTC.